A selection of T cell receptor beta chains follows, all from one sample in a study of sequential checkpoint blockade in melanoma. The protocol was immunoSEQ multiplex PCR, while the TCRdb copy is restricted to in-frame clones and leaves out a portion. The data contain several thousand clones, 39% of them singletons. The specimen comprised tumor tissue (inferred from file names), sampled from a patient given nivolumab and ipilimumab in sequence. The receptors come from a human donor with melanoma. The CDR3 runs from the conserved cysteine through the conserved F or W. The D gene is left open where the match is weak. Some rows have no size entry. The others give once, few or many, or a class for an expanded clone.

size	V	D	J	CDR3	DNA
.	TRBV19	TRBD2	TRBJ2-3	CASSRSGSTDTQYF	TGTGCCAGTAGTCGTAGCGGGAGCACAGATACGCAGTATTTT
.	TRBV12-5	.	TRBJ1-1	CASGLGLLQAFF	TGTGCTAGTGGTTTGGGACTACTTCAAGCTTTCTTT
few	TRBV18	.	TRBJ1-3	CASSPIDSGNTIYF	TGTGCCAGCTCACCGATAGACTCTGGAAACACCATATATTTT
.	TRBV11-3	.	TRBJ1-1	CASSLGGARLNTEAFF	TGTGCCAGCAGCTTGGGGGGCGCACGTCTGAACACTGAAGCTTTCTTT
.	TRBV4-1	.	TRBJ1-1	CASSQVAGLGLNTEAFF	TGCGCCAGCAGCCAAGTGGCTGGCCTAGGACTCAACACTGAAGCTTTCTTT
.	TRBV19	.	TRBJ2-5	CASSRGARWGTETQYF	TGTGCCAGTAGTAGAGGGGCGAGGTGGGGTACAGAGACCCAGTACTTC
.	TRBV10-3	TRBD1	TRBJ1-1	CASIRGATEAFF	TGTGCCTCAATCAGGGGGGCCACTGAAGCTTTCTTT
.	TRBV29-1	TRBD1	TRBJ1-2	CSVALTGLGYTF	TGCAGCGTTGCTTTGACAGGGCTTGGCTACACCTTC
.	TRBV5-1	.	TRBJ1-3	CASSDGRGTRATIYF	TGCGCCAGCAGCGACGGCAGAGGGACGCGGGCCACCATATATTTT
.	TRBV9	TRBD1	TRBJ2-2	CASSERQGAGGELFF	TGTGCCAGCAGCGAGCGACAGGGGGCGGGCGGGGAGCTGTTTTTT
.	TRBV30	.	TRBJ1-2	CAWSVFQAGRDYGYTF	TGTGCCTGGAGTGTATTCCAAGCGGGGAGGGACTATGGCTACACCTTC
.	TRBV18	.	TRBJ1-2	CASSPPAGAFWGYTF	TGTGCCAGCTCACCGCCAGCCGGGGCTTTTTGGGGCTACACCTTC
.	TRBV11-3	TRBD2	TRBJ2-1	CASMRLAGYNEQFF	TGTGCCAGCATGAGGCTAGCGGGATACAATGAGCAGTTCTTC
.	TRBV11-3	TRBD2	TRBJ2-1	CASSLRGETSGKSYNEQFF	TGTGCCAGCAGCTTACGAGGGGAGACTAGCGGGAAGTCCTACAATGAGCAGTTCTTC
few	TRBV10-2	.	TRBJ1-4	CASSERPLEKLFF	TGCGCCAGCAGCGAAAGACCACTCGAAAAACTGTTTTTT
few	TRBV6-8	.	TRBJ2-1	CASSADDRSEQFF	TGTGCCAGCAGTGCAGACGATCGAAGTGAGCAGTTCTTC
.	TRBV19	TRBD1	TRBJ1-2	CASSSGTGGDYGYTF	TGTGCCAGTAGTAGCGGGACAGGGGGCGACTATGGCTACACCTTC
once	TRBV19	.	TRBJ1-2	CASSRAGSGYTF	TGTGCCAGTAGTAGGGCAGGGAGTGGCTACACCTTC
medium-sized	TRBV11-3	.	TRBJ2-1	CASRPTLESGLAYNEQFF	TGTGCCAGCAGACCAACTTTAGAATCAGGGTTGGCCTACAATGAGCAGTTCTTC
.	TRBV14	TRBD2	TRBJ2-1	CASNFIAGGLNEQFF	TGTGCCAGCAACTTTATAGCGGGAGGGCTCAATGAGCAGTTCTTC
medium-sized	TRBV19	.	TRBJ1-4	CASGITIGDEKLFF	TGTGCCAGTGGTATCACCATTGGAGATGAAAAACTGTTTTTT
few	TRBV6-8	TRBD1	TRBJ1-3	CATFRRQGAGNTIYF	TGTGCCACCTTTCGAAGACAGGGGGCTGGAAACACCATATATTTT
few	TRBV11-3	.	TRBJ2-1	CASSQAGSSYNEQFF	TGTGCCAGCAGCCAAGCAGGGAGCTCCTACAATGAGCAGTTCTTC
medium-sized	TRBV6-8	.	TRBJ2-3	CASSYSLDSPPSTDTQYF	TGTGCCAGCAGTTACTCTTTGGATAGCCCCCCTAGCACAGATACGCAGTATTTT
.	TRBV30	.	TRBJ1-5	CAWSALLNQPQHF	TGTGCCTGGAGTGCTCTCTTAAATCAGCCCCAGCATTTT
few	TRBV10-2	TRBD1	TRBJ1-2	CASSYRETGIYGYTF	TGCGCCAGCAGTTACCGAGAGACAGGGATCTATGGCTACACCTTC
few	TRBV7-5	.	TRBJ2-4	CASSLRGAKNIQYF	TGTGCCAGCAGCTTAAGAGGCGCCAAAAACATTCAGTACTTC
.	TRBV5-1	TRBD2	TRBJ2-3	CASSSGLAGVRTDTQYF	TGCGCCAGCAGCTCTGGACTAGCGGGAGTTCGCACAGATACGCAGTATTTT
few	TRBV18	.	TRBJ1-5	CASSQREGDQPQHF	TGTGCCAGCTCACAGAGGGAGGGGGATCAGCCCCAGCATTTT
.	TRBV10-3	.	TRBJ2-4	CAISESTTALAKNIQYF	TGTGCCATCAGTGAGTCGACGACAGCACTAGCCAAAAACATTCAGTACTTC
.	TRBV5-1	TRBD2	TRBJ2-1	CASSLVTSGRPPHNEQFF	TGCGCCAGCAGCTTGGTGACTAGCGGGAGGCCTCCCCACAATGAGCAGTTCTTC
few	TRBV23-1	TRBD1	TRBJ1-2	CASRPKEGQENYGYTF	TGCGCCAGCAGACCAAAAGAAGGACAGGAAAACTATGGCTACACCTTC
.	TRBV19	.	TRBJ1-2	CASSSRFRLYGYTF	TGTGCCAGTAGCAGCCGGTTCCGGCTCTATGGCTACACCTTC
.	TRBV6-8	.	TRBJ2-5	CAIRTDGTPQETQYF	TGTGCCATCAGGACTGATGGGACTCCTCAAGAGACCCAGTACTTC
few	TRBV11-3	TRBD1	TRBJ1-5	CASSDRGSYNQPQHF	TGTGCCAGCAGCGACAGGGGGTCCTACAATCAGCCCCAGCATTTT
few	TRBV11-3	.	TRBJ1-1	CASNLKGINTEAFF	TGTGCCAGCAACCTCAAGGGAATTAACACTGAAGCTTTCTTT
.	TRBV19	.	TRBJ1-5	CASAVRENQPQHF	TGTGCCTCAGCCGTACGGGAAAACCAGCCCCAGCATTTT
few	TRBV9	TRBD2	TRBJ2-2	CASSVGTSGNTGELFF	TGTGCCAGCAGCGTAGGGACTAGCGGGAACACCGGGGAGCTGTTTTTT